The clone carrying this T cell receptor beta chain came up a few times. Trimming removed 1 base from V and 5 bases from J, with 11 bases in between. The CDR3 is 15 amino acids. The germline V gene has CDR1 MGHRA and CDR2 YSYEKL. The data are from a study of blood T cell repertoires in COVID-19. Overall study context: Sites across the United States, Italy and Spain contributed samples from acute and convalescent COVID-19.

Donors in Cohort 3 counted as recovered after two negative PCRs, clearance, or symptom resolution. Clones were sequenced by immunoSEQ multiplex PCR, and TCRdb holds only the in-frame ones, with some missing. The sample lists about 390,000 clones; around nine tenths were seen once. This receptor was obtained from a woman between 45 and 60 years old who had recovered from COVID-19. The genes are TRBV4-1 and TRBJ1-4; D possibly corresponds to TRBD1 (5 bases). Sequenced sample: PBMCs or T cells enriched from blood (not recorded which). CDR3 sequence (DNA): TGCGCCAGCAGCCAAGTTTGGGGGGAGAATGAAAAACTGTTTTTT. Protein: CASSQVWGENEKLFF.